The clone carrying this T cell receptor (beta chain) has a count of ten or more. No antigen is known for it. V shed 0 bases and J shed 10 bases, with 11 bases lying between them. Looked up from germline, CDR1 is SGHRS and CDR2 is YFSETQ. CDR3 length: 14 amino acids. As for time point: patch test 2, 6 weeks after DPC sensitization. Treatment of the sample: therapeutic diphenylcyclopropenone sensitization with weekly scalp DPC. TCRdb re-called the RACE reads with MiXCR, one entry per CDR3 protein. The data show around 80,000 distinct CDR3 sequences, less than 8% seen once. This sample was included in a study of human T cells and chemical hapten exposure. Looking at the study overall: Each week of the roughly 24-week study, patients had diphenylcyclopropenone applied to the scalp. The patients, most of them female, presented with alopecia areata, totalis or universalis. The patch tests put 0.01% DPC on the skin of the upper back and were read 6 days later.

Study findings and constraints: Relative to control repertoires, expanded TCRs gave rise to significantly more large CDR3 similarity clusters.

The sequencing here drew on whole blood, taken in connection with sensitization to the hapten diphenylcyclopropenone (DPC). The TCR originated in a woman in her 30s with alopecia areata. Some clones in this sample may be carry-over from other donors' samples. The chain employs TRBV5-1 and TRBJ1-6, with a tentative D call TRBD1 (6 bases). CDR3 residues: CASSLAGDSSPLHF. The CDR3 bases are TGCGCCAGCAGCTTGGCAGGGGATAGCTCACCCCTCCACTTT.